This TCR beta chain was found in a study of T cell repertoires in cytomegalovirus infection. Study in general: Matching HLA type and CMV infection were both indicated by public TCR beta signatures.

TCRdb reprocessed the reads with MiXCR, giving one entry per CDR3 protein. This sample has around 900,000 distinct CDR3 sequences, with under 40% found just once. This clonotype was picked up many times. Its antigen is unknown. The material sequenced was cultured CD8+ T cells from PBMCs, taken from culture after CMV antigen stimulation. This TCR derives from a human donor in good health (CMV status not recorded). Some clones in this sample may be carry-over from other donors' samples.

The CDR3 loop is CASSLDSFVGGTLHF. In nucleotides, the CDR3 is TGTGCCAGCAGCTTAGACAGCTTCGTCGGGGGAACCCTCCACTTT. The chain joins TRBV7-2 to TRBJ1-6, with a weak D call TRBD1 (5 bases). V was cut by 1 base and J by 14 bases, with 18 bases left in between. The CDR3 extends over 15 amino acids. CDR1 and CDR2 (germline): SGHTA, FQGNSA.